The 10 T cell receptor beta chains given below trace back to one sample, sequenced in a study of T-cell memory formation after mild COVID-19. One entry per CDR3 protein results from TCRdb running MiXCR on the 5' RACE reads. Among 400,000 to 500,000 distinct CDR3 sequences listed, over 15% were seen once. Material for sequencing was PBMCs or a T cell subset sorted from them (not recorded which). All receptors come from an adult woman who had mild COVID-19 (a few samples of this study predate the infection). Cell type and time point are not known.

J is TRBJ2-1 and V is TRBV4-2; D unresolved. The CDR3 contains 11 residues. Trimming shortened V by 1 base and J by 9 bases, and 4 bases separated the two germline ends. Per germline, CDR1 LGHNA and CDR2 YNFKEQ. The CDR3 DNA is TGTGCCAGCAGCCAAGGGCCTGAGCAGTTCTTC. This encodes CASSQGPEQFF.

This clonotype has more than one count but fewer than ten. This sequence joins TRBV4-2 and TRBJ2-5; perhaps D is TRBD1 or TRBD2 (5 bases each). This CDR3 spans 16 amino acids. Germline V gene data show CDR1 as LGHNA and CDR2 as YNFKEQ. V was clipped by 4 bases and J by 2 bases, with 17 bases between them. The CDR3 reads CASSRYDRDPQETQYF. In nucleotides, the CDR3 is TGTGCCAGCAGCCGATATGACCGGGACCCACAAGAGACCCAGTACTTC.

This clonotype has ten or more counts. This sequence joins TRBV3-1 and TRBJ2-1, with D possibly matching TRBD1 (6 bases). Trimming removed 2 bases at V and 0 bases at J, with 20 bases between. This CDR3 spans 19 amino acids. The germline V gene encodes CDR1 LGHDT and CDR2 YNNKEL (reference sequence). The CDR3 nucleotides read TGTGCCAGCAGCCAATATCTAGTTCGGCAGGGGAGCTCCTACAATGAGCAGTTCTTC. This codes for CASSQYLVRQGSSYNEQFF.

This rearrangement joins TRBV12-3 or TRBV12-4 to TRBJ1-4; the match to TRBD1 covers 8 bases. Germline trimming cut 6 bases from V and 3 bases from J; bases unmatched to any gene: 6. This CDR3 comprises 15 residues. CDR3 region: CASSRPGGANEKLFF. CDR3 sequence (DNA): TGTGCCAGCAGCCGGCCAGGGGGCGCTAATGAAAAACTGTTTTTT.

This clonotype was seen a single time. The chain recombines TRBV24-1 with TRBJ2-3; D is ambiguous. The CDR3 runs to 15 residues. Trimming pared 3 bases from V and 0 bases from J, leaving 9 bases between. Germline CDR1 reads KGHDR; CDR2 reads SFDVKD. CDR3 protein: CATSDPGRSTDTQYF. As DNA, the CDR3 is TGTGCCACCAGTGATCCGGGCAGGAGCACAGATACGCAGTATTTT.

V is TRBV12-3 or TRBV12-4 and J is TRBJ1-5; no clear D gene. The CDR3 is 16 residues long. Trimming left V 1 base short and J 3 bases short, with 13 bases between. In DNA, the CDR3 is TGTGCCAGCAGTTTAGGCGGGCGGTTTTCCAATCAGCCCCAGCATTTT. Amino acids: CASSLGGRFSNQPQHF.

This clonotype was seen a few times. The chain combines TRBV9 with TRBJ1-3; possible D gene TRBD1, 6 bases. CDR3 size: 17 residues. Per germline, CDR1 SGDLS and CDR2 YYNGEE. Trimming took 0 bases from V and 4 from J, leaving 17 bases between them. The CDR3 DNA reads as TGTGCCAGCAGCGTAGAGGGGGACGGGGCAGGAGGAAACACCATATATTTT. Amino acid sequence: CASSVEGDGAGGNTIYF.

This clonotype was detected only a few times. This chain joins TRBV4-3 and TRBJ2-2, with D hard to call. Germline-derived CDR1 and CDR2 are LGHNA and YSLEER. Trimming left V 0 bases short and J 3 bases short, with 11 bases between. CDR3 length: 16 residues. CDR3 in amino acids: CASSQDSNVYTGELFF. The CDR3 DNA reads TGCGCCAGCAGCCAAGACAGTAATGTTTACACCGGGGAGCTGTTTTTT.

There are a few counts of this clonotype. The V and J genes are TRBV10-3 and TRBJ2-4; 7 nucleotides align to TRBD1. The CDR3 is 13 residues long. Germline V lookup: CDR1 ENHRY, CDR2 SYGVKD. Losses at the gene ends were 10 bases for V and 6 bases for J; bases not matched to a gene: 9. CDR3: CATEDRAANIQYF. CDR3 sequence (DNA): TGTGCCACAGAAGACAGGGCCGCAAACATTCAGTACTTC.

Worth noting for this clonotype: A junction end diverges from the germline sequence, so it may reflect a read error. V and J are TRBV10-3 and TRBJ2-7; D possibly matches TRBD1 or TRBD2 (5 bases each). The CDR3 sequence is 13 residues long. Germline-derived CDR1 and CDR2 are ENHRY and SYGVKD. CDR3 bases: TGTGCCATCAGTGAGGTCTCCCCGGGACGGTCTGTGTTC. Protein: CAISEVSPGRSVF.